Listed here are 6 T cell receptor beta chains from one sample, sequenced in a study of regulatory T cells in long-lasting Graves disease. Library construction for TCR beta used iRepertoire HTBI primers and Arm-PCR of CDR3 regions. TCRdb passed the multiplex PCR reads through MiXCR, listing each CDR3 protein once. The profile shows around 500,000 distinct CDR3 sequences, roughly a sixth of them singletons. The time point was: newly diagnosed GD, antithyroid drugs for less than 3 months. From PBMCs, RNA was extracted and then used to make the TCR library. The data were also submitted as part of a second study, on T cells in Graves' hyperthyroidism and ophthalmopathy.

The sample was peripheral blood mononuclear cells (PBMCs), taken at new diagnosis, from a patient treated with antithyroid drugs. Receptors originate from a woman aged 40-65 years with Graves disease.

This clonotype has ten or more counts. The genes are TRBV30 and TRBJ1-1; D gene uncertain. V was shortened by 2 bases and J by 1 base, with 8 bases between the two germline ends. In germline, CDR1 is GTSNPN, CDR2 SVGIG (reference sequence). The CDR3 loop spans 13 amino acids. The CDR3 reads CAWSWAANTEAFF. CDR3 nucleotides: TGTGCCTGGAGTTGGGCCGCGAACACTGAAGCTTTCTTT.

This clonotype was counted at least ten times. The chain combines TRBV24-1 with TRBJ2-1, with 7 bases fitting TRBD1. The CDR3 is 15 residues long. Germline V lookup: CDR1 KGHDR, CDR2 SFDVKD. V was pared by 3 bases and J by 4 bases, with 5 bases of the junction left unmatched. The CDR3 region has the DNA TGTGCCACCAGTGATACGGGACAGAGTTACAATGAGCAGTTCTTC. It is translated as CATSDTGQSYNEQFF.

This clonotype showed up many times. J is TRBJ2-7 and V is TRBV5-1; D not resolved. Between the trimmed V and J ends, which lost 2 bases and 3 bases, there was a span of 12 bases. Germline V gene sequence: CDR1 SGHRS, CDR2 YFSETQ. The CDR3 extends over 14 amino acids. CDR3 DNA: TGCGCCAGCAGCTTTGAGGCCAGAAGCTACGAGCAGTACTTC. Amino acids: CASSFEARSYEQYF.

The chain is built from TRBV9 and TRBJ2-1, with D perhaps matching TRBD2 (5 bases). V was pared by 0 bases and J by 8 bases, with 18 bases between. Germline V lookup: CDR1 SGDLS, CDR2 YYNGEE. This CDR3 region has 16 residues. CDR3 DNA sequence: TGTGCCAGCAGCGTAGATGAAGGTAGAGGGTTGCATGAGCAGTTCTTC. This codes for CASSVDEGRGLHEQFF.

V is TRBV7-9 and J is TRBJ2-3; D ambiguous. Germline CDR1 SEHNR, CDR2 FQNEAQ (reference sequence). The ends were cut back, 7 bases at V and 4 bases at J, with 9 bases in the middle. The CDR3 length is 12 residues. In DNA form, the CDR3 reads TGTGCCAGCATCCAGTCCCCAGATACGCAGTATTTT. This encodes CASIQSPDTQYF.

In its sample, this clonotype was seen a few times. The rearrangement joins TRBV19 to TRBJ1-3; D is uncertain. Germline-derived CDR1 and CDR2 are LNHDA and SQIVND (reference sequence). The CDR3 totals 14 residues. V was shortened by 9 bases and J by 0 bases, with 12 bases between the two germline ends. The CDR3 DNA sequence: TGTGCCAGCTCCGGACGGAGCTCTGGAAACACCATATATTTT. Protein sequence: CASSGRSSGNTIYF.